This note documents a single TCR beta chain sequence. The antigen remains unidentified. Data came from immunoSEQ multiplex PCR; TCRdb stores just in-frame clones and leaves some out. The data contain some 41,000 clones, more than 85% of them seen just once; the ten biggest clones take up 4.5% to 6.5%. The data belong to a study of PD-1 blockade in classical Hodgkin lymphoma. The overall study: On a schedule of every 2 weeks, patients received nivolumab 3 mg/kg intravenously.

Every single patient, without exception, relapsed after autologous stem cell transplantation, and brentuximab vedotin exposure varied. Complete response, partial response or progressive disease were the best responses. Study results and limitations: Lower baseline TCR diversity marked trial partial responders and progressors. Reported baseline diversity: healthy donors highest, relapsed/refractory patients lowest.

The receptor comes from a human donor with classical Hodgkin lymphoma. Sequencing used peripheral blood mononuclear cells (PBMCs), obtained before the second cycle of nivolumab.

This chain's CDR3 is CASSLGTYLLAGQQETQYF. Here the CDR3 DNA reads TGTGCCAGCAGCTTGGGGACGTACTTGTTAGCGGGGCAACAAGAGACCCAGTACTTC. The chain carries TRBV5-6 and TRBJ2-5; 8 bases map to TRBD2. The V gene's germline CDR1 is SGHDT and CDR2 YYEEEE. V was pared by 0 bases and J by 2 bases, with 15 bases of the junction left unmatched. The CDR3 consists of 19 residues.